A single sample gave rise to the 17 T cell receptor beta chains below, sequenced in a study of blood T cells in healthy people across ages. A sample-barcoded 5' primer and a J-beta primer mix were used in a second PCR of roughly 7 to 11 cycles. TCRdb fed the 5' RACE reads into MiXCR, producing one record per CDR3 protein. The table records over a million distinct CDR3 sequences, 59% of them present only once. What was sequenced was blood. Source of these receptors: a young man in good health.

Written as DNA, the CDR3 is TGTGCCAGCAGCTTGGGACTGAGGATTAGCCGGAACACTGAAGCTTTCTTT. Encoded protein: CASSLGLRISRNTEAFF. V is TRBV5-6 and J is TRBJ1-1; D is unclear. V was shortened by 0 bases and J by 1 base, with 16 bases between the two germline ends. CDR1 SGHDT and CDR2 YYEEEE come from the germline V gene. This CDR3 region has 17 residues.

The V gene is TRBV29-1, the J gene TRBJ2-2; perhaps TRBD1 as D (6 bases). Germline values: CDR1 SQVTM, CDR2 ANQGSEA. The CDR3 has 14 amino acids. V gave up 7 bases and J gave up 0 bases, with 12 bases separating them. CDR3 loop: CSATGSANTGELFF. Written as DNA, the CDR3 is TGCAGCGCTACAGGGTCCGCGAACACCGGGGAGCTGTTTTTT.

The J gene is TRBJ2-7, the V gene TRBV29-1; D may match TRBD1 or TRBD2 (5 bases each). From germline, CDR1 is SQVTM and CDR2 ANQGSEA. Between the trimmed V and J ends, which lost 7 bases and 2 bases, there was a span of 12 bases. CDR3 length: 12 residues. The chain's CDR3 is CSAGTLAYEQYF. CDR3 nucleotides: TGCAGCGCCGGGACCTTAGCCTACGAGCAGTACTTC.

This chain uses TRBV12-3 or TRBV12-4 with TRBJ2-1; 11 positions agree with TRBD1. V shed 3 bases and J 9 bases; nucleotides not matched to a gene: 4. This CDR3 comprises 14 residues. The CDR3 spells CASSFEGTGGEQFF. In DNA form, the CDR3 reads TGTGCCAGCAGTTTCGAAGGGACAGGGGGTGAGCAGTTCTTC.

The chain uses TRBV7-2 and TRBJ2-5, with D possibly matching TRBD1 (6 bases). The CDR3 has 14 residues. V dropped 1 base and J dropped 4 bases, with 10 bases sitting between them. Germline CDR1 SGHTA, CDR2 FQGNSA. The chain's CDR3 is CASSLDRALETQYF. In nucleotides, the CDR3 is TGTGCCAGCAGCTTAGACAGGGCGCTAGAGACCCAGTACTTC.

This chain uses TRBV25-1 with TRBJ2-7, with a tentative D call TRBD1 (5 bases). This CDR3 has 13 residues. V shed 2 bases and J shed 2 bases, with 7 bases lying between them. The V gene's germline CDR1 is MGHDK and CDR2 SYGVNS. CDR3: CASSELQAYEQYF. CDR3 DNA sequence: TGTGCCAGCAGTGAACTACAGGCCTACGAGCAGTACTTC.

The chain is built from TRBV15 and TRBJ2-1; no clear D. V gave up 5 bases and J gave up 5 bases, with 10 bases separating them. Germline V gene data show CDR1 as LNHNV and CDR2 as YYDKDF (reference sequence). The CDR3 covers 13 residues. The CDR3 sequence is CATSVSSNNEQFF. In DNA, the CDR3 is TGTGCCACCAGCGTAAGCTCGAACAATGAGCAGTTCTTC. Supplemented by reference TRBV15 and TRBJ2-1, the full variable domain reads DAMVIQNPRYQVTQFGKPVTLSCSQTLNHNVMYWYQQKSSQAPKLLFHYYDKDFNNEADTPDNFQSRRPNTSFCFLDIRSPGLGDTAMYLCATSVSSNNEQFFGPGTRLTVL.

This clonotype was observed a few times. The chain employs TRBV6-1 and TRBJ2-6; D is ambiguous. The germline V gene encodes CDR1 MNHNS and CDR2 SASEGT. There are 18 residues in the CDR3. Trimming shortened V by 5 bases and J by 0 bases, and 17 bases separated the two germline ends. The DNA of the CDR3 is TGTGCCAGCAGTCAAACTAACCCCTCCCCCTCTGGGGCCAACGTCCTGACTTTC. Its protein product is CASSQTNPSPSGANVLTF.

The table lists this clonotype with a few counts. The CDR3, as DNA: TGCAGACCACCGGGACAGTCTAACTATGGCTACACCTTC. Translating gives CRPPGQSNYGYTF. The J gene is TRBJ1-2, the V gene TRBV20-1; 7 positions agree with TRBD1. The CDR3 has 13 residues. Germline V CDR1 and CDR2: DFQATT, SNEGSKA (reference sequence).

This chain links TRBV7-2 with TRBJ2-3, with 10 bases lining up with TRBD2. The CDR3 totals 16 residues. With V trimmed by 1 base and J by 4 bases, 5 bases remained unmatched. Germline CDR1 SGHTA, CDR2 FQGNSA. The CDR3 sequence: CASSLGAGGPPDTQYF. CDR3 nucleotide sequence: TGTGCCAGCAGCTTAGGAGCGGGAGGGCCGCCAGATACGCAGTATTTT.

The table lists this clonotype with a few counts. The rearrangement uses TRBV11-2 and TRBJ2-5; D may be TRBD1 or TRBD2 (5 bases each). The CDR3 is 15 residues long. Trimming shortened V by 5 bases and J by 0 bases, and 13 bases separated the two germline ends. Germline V gene data show CDR1 as SGHAT and CDR2 as FQNNGV. CDR3: CASSRGAEHQETQYF. CDR3 DNA: TGTGCCAGCAGCCGAGGGGCAGAGCACCAAGAGACCCAGTACTTC.

This clonotype showed up just a few times. This rearrangement joins TRBV29-1 to TRBJ2-3; D might be TRBD2 (6 bases). The germline V gene encodes CDR1 SQVTM and CDR2 ANQGSEA. The V gene lost 1 base and the J gene lost 1 base, with 15 bases spanning the gap. CDR3 length: 16 residues. The CDR3 region is CSVEGLEGTRTDTQYF. DNA of the CDR3: TGCAGCGTTGAAGGGCTGGAGGGCACCCGCACAGATACGCAGTATTTT.

This chain joins TRBV5-1 and TRBJ2-3, with 10 bases lining up with TRBD2. Germline CDR1 SGHRS, CDR2 YFSETQ. The length of the CDR3 is 18 residues. Unmatched junction bases numbered 11, after V lost 3 bases and J lost 1 base. The CDR3 region has the DNA TGCGCCAGCAGCTCACTAGCGGGACCCCCAAAGGGCACAGATACGCAGTATTTT. Translation gives CASSSLAGPPKGTDTQYF.

Turning to this clonotype: The junction and the germline gene differ at one end; a read error may be behind it. The chain links TRBV7-2 to TRBJ2-1; a weak D match, TRBD2 (5 bases). The CDR3 runs 15 residues. Germline CDR1 and CDR2: SGHTA and FQGNSA. CDR3 residues: CASSLAHGSYNERYF. In nucleotides, the CDR3 is TGTGCCAGCAGCTTAGCGCACGGCTCCTACAATGAGCGGTACTTC.

The chain uses TRBV20-1 and TRBJ2-1; TRBD2 aligns across 9 bases. J lost 8 bases, V lost 1 base, and 6 bases had no gene match. Germline CDR1 is DFQATT and CDR2 is SNEGSKA (reference sequence). The CDR3 contains 14 residues. The chain's CDR3 is CSARVSGGTHEQFF. The DNA of the CDR3 is TGCAGTGCTAGAGTCAGCGGGGGGACACATGAGCAGTTCTTC.

CDR3 sequence (DNA): TGTGCCAGCAGCCAAGATAATATCGGGGCCACGGTTGAAAAACTGTTTTTT. The encoded protein is CASSQDNIGATVEKLFF. The J gene is TRBJ1-4, the V gene TRBV3-1; D is possibly TRBD1 (5 bases). The CDR3 is 17 amino acids. Trimming removed 0 bases at V and 7 bases at J, with 18 bases between. Per germline, CDR1 LGHDT and CDR2 YNNKEL (reference sequence). The whole variable domain, remainder taken from reference TRBV3-1 and TRBJ1-4, is DTAVSQTPKYLVTQMGNDKSIKCEQNLGHDTMYWYKQDSKKFLKIMFSYNNKELIINETVPNRFSPKSPDKAHLNLHINSLELGDSAVYFCASSQDNIGATVEKLFFGSGTQLSVL.

The V and J genes are TRBV21-1 and TRBJ1-6; no DNA check was done on the table's D call, TRBD1. TRBV21-1 has pseudogene status. This CDR3 spans 15 amino acids. CDR3 coding DNA: TGTGCCAGCAGCAACCCCGGACAGTGGAATTCACCCCTCCACTTT. Protein product: CASSNPGQWNSPLHF.